This T cell receptor beta chain was identified in a study of blood T cell repertoires in COVID-19. Generated by immunoSEQ multiplex PCR, the TCRdb table keeps only in-frame clones and is missing some. The sample records about 400,000 clones, roughly 90% being singletons. Losses at the gene ends were 5 bases for V and 7 bases for J; bases not matched to a gene: 8. The CDR3 is made up of 14 amino acids. Looked up from germline, CDR1 is MNHNY and CDR2 is SVGAGI (reference sequence). What was sequenced was peripheral blood. The receptor was isolated from a man aged 40-50 years with acute or convalescent COVID-19. The chain is built from TRBV6-6 and TRBJ1-3, with 7 bases identical to TRBD1. The CDR3: CASSRRDRVNTIYF. CDR3 bases: TGTGCCAGCAGTCGCCGTGACAGGGTGAACACCATATATTTT.